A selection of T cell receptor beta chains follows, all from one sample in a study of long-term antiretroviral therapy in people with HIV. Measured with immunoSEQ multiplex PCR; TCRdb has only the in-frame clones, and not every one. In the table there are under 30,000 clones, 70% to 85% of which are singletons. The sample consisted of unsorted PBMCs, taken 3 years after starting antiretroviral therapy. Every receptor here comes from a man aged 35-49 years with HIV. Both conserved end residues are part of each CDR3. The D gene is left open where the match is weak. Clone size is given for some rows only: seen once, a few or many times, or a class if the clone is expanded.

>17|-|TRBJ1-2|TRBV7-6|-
TGTGCCAGCAGCTTAGAGGCAGACTCACCGCCTCTTTATGGCTACACCTTC
CASSLEADSPPLYGYTF
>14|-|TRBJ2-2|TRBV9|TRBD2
TGTGCCAGCAGCGTTCGACTAGCTCTCGGGGAGCTGTTTTTT
CASSVRLALGELFF
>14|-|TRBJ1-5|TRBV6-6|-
TGTGCCAGCAGTTACTACAATAGCAATCAGCCCCAGCATTTT
CASSYYNSNQPQHF
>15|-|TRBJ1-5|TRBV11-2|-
TGTGCCAGCAGCTTAGGAGGGGGGGAAAATCAGCCCCAGCATTTT
CASSLGGGENQPQHF
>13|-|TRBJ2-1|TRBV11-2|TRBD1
TGTGCCAGCAGCGAGGACAGGCACAATGAGCAGTTCTTC
CASSEDRHNEQFF
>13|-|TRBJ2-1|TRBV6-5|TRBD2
TGTGCCAGCAGACTGGGACTAGCGGGGGTGCCGTTCTTC
CASRLGLAGVPFF
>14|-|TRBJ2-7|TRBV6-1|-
TGTGCCAGCCTCACCTACGCGTGGGACTACGAGCAGTACTTC
CASLTYAWDYEQYF
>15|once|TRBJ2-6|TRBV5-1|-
TGCGCCAGCAGCCCGGACGGTTCTGGGGCCAACGTCCTGACTTTC
CASSPDGSGANVLTF
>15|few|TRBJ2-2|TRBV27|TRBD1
TGTGCCAGCAGACAACAGGGGGCGGGCGCCGGGGAGCTGTTTTTT
CASRQQGAGAGELFF
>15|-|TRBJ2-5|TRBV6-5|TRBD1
TGTGCCAGCAGTACTGGGACAGGGGGCACGGAGACCCAGTACTTC
CASSTGTGGTETQYF
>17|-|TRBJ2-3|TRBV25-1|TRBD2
TGTGCCAGCAGTGCCTTTCTCAGCGGGGGGGCGAAAGATACGCAGTATTTT
CASSAFLSGGAKDTQYF
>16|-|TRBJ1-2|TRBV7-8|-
TGTGCCAGCAGCTTAGATGGCAGCTTAGCTAACTATGGCTACACCTTC
CASSLDGSLANYGYTF
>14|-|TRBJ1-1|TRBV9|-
TGTGCCAGCAGCGTGGCTATTTCGAACACTGAAGCTTTCTTT
CASSVAISNTEAFF
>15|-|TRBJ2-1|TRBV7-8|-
TGTGCCAGCAGAGTGTGGGTGGACAGCCTCAATGAGCAGTTCTTC
CASRVWVDSLNEQFF
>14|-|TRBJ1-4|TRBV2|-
TGTGCCAGCAGGAACCGGGACCATAATGAAAAACTGTTTTTT
CASRNRDHNEKLFF
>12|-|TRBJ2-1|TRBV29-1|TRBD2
TGCAGCGGGGGGGGGACCTACAATGAGCAGTTCTTC
CSGGGTYNEQFF
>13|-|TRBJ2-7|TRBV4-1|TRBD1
TGCGCCAGCAGCCAGGACAGGGCCTACGAGCAGTACTTC
CASSQDRAYEQYF
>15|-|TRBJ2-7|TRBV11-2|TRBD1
TGTGCCAGCAGCTCCCAGACAGGGGGCCCCTACGAGCAGTACTTC
CASSSQTGGPYEQYF
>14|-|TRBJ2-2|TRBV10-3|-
TGTGCCATCAGTGAAACAGGTTTCACCGGGGAGCTGTTTTTT
CAISETGFTGELFF
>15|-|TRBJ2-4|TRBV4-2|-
TGTGCCAGCAGCCAGAGCACATTGGAGGGGGGCATTCAGTACTTC
CASSQSTLEGGIQYF
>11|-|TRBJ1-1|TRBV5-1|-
TGCGCCAGCAGCGGGGGGACTGAAGCTTTCTTT
CASSGGTEAFF
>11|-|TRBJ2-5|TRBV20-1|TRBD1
TGCACGGGACAGATACAAGAGACCCAGTACTTC
CTGQIQETQYF
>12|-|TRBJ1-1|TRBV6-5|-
TGTGCCAGCAGTTGGAGGGGCACTGAAGCTTTCTTT
CASSWRGTEAFF
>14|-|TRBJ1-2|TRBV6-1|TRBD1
TGTGCCAGCACGGGACAGGGCTTGGGCGGTGGCTACACCTTC
CASTGQGLGGGYTF
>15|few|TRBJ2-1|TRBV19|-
TGTGCCAGTAGTATTGAGGGGTCCTCCTACAATGAGCAGTTCTTC
CASSIEGSSYNEQFF
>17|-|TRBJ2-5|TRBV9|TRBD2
TGTGCCAGCAGCGTAGAGAGTAGCGGGAGGGCGGGGGAGACCCAGTACTTC
CASSVESSGRAGETQYF
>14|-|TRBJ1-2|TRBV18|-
TGTGCCAGCACCACCGGGACATCCGGCAGGGGCTACACCTTC
CASTTGTSGRGYTF
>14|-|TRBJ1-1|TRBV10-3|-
TGTGCCATCAGTGACCCCCCGCCGGAGGCTGAAGCTTTCTTT
CAISDPPPEAEAFF
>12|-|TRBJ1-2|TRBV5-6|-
TGTGCCAGCAGCTCCGGGCAGCTAGGCTACACCTTC
CASSSGQLGYTF
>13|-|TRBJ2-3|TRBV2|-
TGTGCCAGCAGCCCTGGGGGCACAGATACGCAGTATTTT
CASSPGGTDTQYF
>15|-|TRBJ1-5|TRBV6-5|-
TGTGCCAGCAGTTATTCCGGGGCGTGGGGTCAGCCCCAGCATTTT
CASSYSGAWGQPQHF
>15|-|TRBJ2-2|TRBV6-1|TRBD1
TGTGCCAGTACATTGGGACAGGCTTCTTCCGGGGAGCTGTTTTTT
CASTLGQASSGELFF
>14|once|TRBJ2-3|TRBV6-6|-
TGTGCCAGCGATAACCAGGGGACCACAGATACGCAGTATTTT
CASDNQGTTDTQYF
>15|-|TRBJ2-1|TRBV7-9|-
TGTGCCAGCAGCTTACATTTCTGGGGAGTCAATGAGCAGTTCTTC
CASSLHFWGVNEQFF
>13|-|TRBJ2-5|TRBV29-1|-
TGCAGCGTGCTGGTAGGGCCCCAAGAGACCCAGTACTTC
CSVLVGPQETQYF